This TCR beta chain was retrieved from a study of response to subunit inactivated influenza vaccine. V lost 3 bases to trimming and J lost 3 bases; unmatched junction nucleotides: 14. CDR3 length: 18 residues. CDR1 and CDR2 from the germline V gene are DFQATT and SNEGSKA (reference sequence). This clonotype was recorded a few times. TCRdb reprocessed the RT-PCR reads via MiXCR and lists one record per CDR3 protein. The repertoire consists of around 790,000 distinct CDR3 sequences, with around 20% occurring once and the leading ten covering more than 8.5%. This sequence was found in a man over 45 who received an inactivated influenza vaccine. The input for sequencing was PBMCs from blood, taken 5 days after vaccination. The genes are TRBV20-1 and TRBJ2-1, with 10 bases identical to TRBD2. CDR3 coding DNA: TGCAGTGCTAGGCCCCTCAGGGTAGCGGGGGGTCACTACAATGAGCAGTTCTTC. Residues: CSARPLRVAGGHYNEQFF.